This TCR beta chain was documented in a study of neurological immune-mediated disorders. V lost 3 bases and J lost 8, with 11 bases in between. Germline V gene lookup returns CDR1 SGHRS and CDR2 YFSETQ. The CDR3 runs 12 residues. In its sample, this clonotype was seen a few times. A single record per CDR3 protein comes from TCRdb applying MiXCR to the 5' RACE reads. The table has 70,000 to 75,000 distinct CDR3 sequences, roughly an eighth seen once. Time point indicated: longitudinal time-point 1 (baseline). This sequence originates from a female donor with HTLV-1-associated myelopathy (HAM/TSP). The sequenced sample was PBMCs. The rearrangement joins TRBV5-1 to TRBJ1-2; D is unclear. In DNA form, the CDR3 reads TGCGCCAGCAGCTCATTTATAGGGGGCTACACCTTC. Protein sequence: CASSSFIGGYTF.